This T cell receptor (beta chain) was recorded in a study of blood T cell repertoires in COVID-19. In the study overall: The United States, Italy and Spain supplied acute and convalescent COVID-19 samples. PBMCs, B-cell-depleted T cells, or T cells were the source of the cDNA or gDNA that made up the material.

Germline CDR1 and CDR2: SNHLY and FYNNEI. Trimming took 4 bases from V and 12 from J, leaving 15 bases between them. The CDR3 covers 12 residues. Methods used by the authors: Reference gene primer amplification gave estimated nucleated cell counts. The repertoire was sequenced with immunoSEQ multiplex PCR; TCRdb's copy has only in-frame clones and lacks some. V and J calls and clone size are copied from that table; D and trimming were computed from the DNA. The data contain around 250,000 clones, around 83% of them seen just once; the ten biggest clones take up 8.5% to 10%. The chain is built from TRBV2 and TRBJ1-2; D is possibly TRBD1 (5 bases). The sequence was collected from a man aged 35 to 55 with active or convalescent COVID-19. The source material was peripheral blood. The CDR3, as DNA: TGTGCCAGCAGTGGCCCCGGGACTAATAACACCTTC. As protein: CASSGPGTNNTF.